Listed below are T cell receptor beta chains from one sample, sequenced in a study of blood T cell repertoires in COVID-19. Generated by immunoSEQ multiplex PCR, the TCRdb table keeps only in-frame clones and is missing some. The sample yields 200,000 to 250,000 clones, just over 90% seen once. Sample: PBMCs or T cells enriched from blood (not recorded which). The receptors shown here come from a woman between 18 and 29 years old who had recovered from COVID-19. The CDR3 runs from the conserved cysteine through the conserved F or W. The D gene is left open where the match is weak. The size field is filled for only some rows; it gives once, few, many or a size class.

>TRBV29-1|TRBJ1-1|NA|NA|11
CTGGDYTEAFF
TGCACGGGGGGGGATTACACTGAAGCTTTCTTT
>TRBV3-1/TRBV3-2|TRBJ1-2|NA|NA|12
CASSQGRGGYTF
TGTGCCAGCAGCCAAGGTCGTGGCGGCTACACCTTC
>TRBV5-4|TRBJ1-3|NA|NA|15
CASSLGGFEGNTIYF
TGTGCCAGCAGCTTGGGCGGGTTTGAAGGAAACACCATATATTTT
>TRBV19|TRBJ1-1|NA|NA|13
CASSIGRNTEAFF
TGTGCCAGTAGTATTGGCAGGAACACTGAAGCTTTCTTT
>TRBV29-1|TRBJ2-3|NA|NA|11
CSVEQGQTQYF
TGCAGCGTCGAACAGGGTCAGACGCAGTATTTT
>TRBV7-8|TRBJ2-5|TRBD2|NA|17
CASSPRGLAGSLQTQYF
TGTGCCAGCAGCCCCAGGGGACTAGCGGGATCCCTCCAGACCCAGTACTTC
>TRBV11-2|TRBJ2-2|TRBD1|once|15
CASSSTGWNTGELFF
TGTGCCAGCAGCTCGACAGGGTGGAACACCGGGGAGCTGTTTTTT
>TRBV9|TRBJ1-3|NA|NA|17
CASSVARVAGKGNTIYF
TGTGCCAGCAGCGTAGCTCGAGTGGCGGGGAAGGGAAACACCATATATTTT
>TRBV19|TRBJ2-7|TRBD2|NA|14
CASRRAGSSYEQYF
TGTGCCAGTAGGCGAGCGGGATCCTCCTACGAGCAGTACTTC
>TRBV7-8|TRBJ1-6|TRBD1|NA|18
CASSLGQGIWLGNSPLHF
TGTGCCAGCAGCTTGGGACAGGGAATTTGGCTCGGTAATTCACCCCTCCACTTT
>TRBV24-1|TRBJ2-3|NA|NA|12
CATGATTDTQYF
TGTGCCACCGGGGCGACCACAGATACGCAGTATTTT
>TRBV10-3|TRBJ1-2|NA|NA|15
CAISDHGGANYGYTF
TGTGCCATCAGTGATCACGGGGGAGCTAACTATGGCTACACCTTC
>TRBV7-3|TRBJ2-7|NA|NA|16
CASSLLPRTDYYEQYF
TGTGCCAGCAGCTTACTCCCAAGGACAGACTACTACGAGCAGTACTTC
>TRBV10-3|TRBJ2-1|NA|NA|17
CAISGPLERVPGNEQFF
TGTGCCATCAGTGGCCCTCTGGAGCGGGTCCCTGGTAATGAGCAGTTCTTC
>TRBV14|TRBJ1-2|NA|NA|15
CASSPPRDGRTGYTF
TGTGCCAGCAGCCCCCCGAGGGATGGGCGGACTGGCTACACCTTC
>TRBV19|TRBJ1-3|NA|NA|15
CASKEGSWSGNTIYF
TGTGCCAGTAAGGAGGGTAGCTGGTCTGGAAACACCATATATTTT
>TRBV11-2|TRBJ2-7|TRBD1|once|13
CASSSGQGFEQYF
TGTGCCAGCAGCTCTGGACAGGGGTTCGAGCAGTACTTC
>TRBV5-5|TRBJ2-5|NA|NA|16
CASSLVMVSGSETQYF
TGTGCCAGCAGCTTGGTCATGGTTTCGGGGTCGGAGACCCAGTACTTC
>TRBV29-1|TRBJ2-5|TRBD2|NA|14
CSVERTRRQETQYF
TGCAGCGTTGAAAGGACTAGGCGCCAAGAGACCCAGTACTTC
>TRBV6-5|TRBJ1-2|TRBD1|NA|14
CASRPGQMRYGYTF
TGTGCCAGCAGGCCGGGACAGATGCGGTATGGCTACACCTTC
>TRBV5-5|TRBJ1-3|TRBD1|NA|15
CASSTGQGSGNTIYF
TGTGCCAGCAGCACCGGACAGGGCTCTGGAAACACCATATATTTT
>TRBV6-2/TRBV6-3|TRBJ2-7|TRBD2|NA|17
CASSYTVSSGRRYEQYF
TGTGCCAGCAGCTATACCGTTTCTAGCGGGAGGCGGTACGAGCAGTACTTC
>TRBV5-1|TRBJ2-1|TRBD2|NA|14
CASSFPGGYNEQFF
TGCGCCAGCAGCTTCCCGGGAGGGTACAATGAGCAGTTCTTC
>TRBV5-6|TRBJ2-1|NA|few|15
CASSLVAGLDNEQFF
TGTGCCAGCAGCTTGGTGGCGGGACTCGACAATGAGCAGTTCTTC
>TRBV6-2/TRBV6-3|TRBJ2-2|NA|once|17
CASSYSVQGYHTGELFF
TGTGCCAGCAGTTACTCGGTCCAGGGCTACCACACCGGGGAGCTGTTTTTT
>TRBV4-3|TRBJ1-2|TRBD1|NA|14
CASSQDLTGSGYTF
TGCGCCAGCAGCCAAGACCTGACAGGGAGCGGCTACACCTTC
>TRBV7-8|TRBJ2-6|NA|NA|15
CASRRRVNGANVLTF
TGTGCCAGCAGGAGGAGGGTGAACGGGGCCAACGTCCTGACTTTC
>TRBV7-9|TRBJ2-7|NA|NA|17
CASSLGNRHGTGYEQYF
TGTGCCAGCAGCTTAGGTAACAGGCACGGTACGGGCTACGAGCAGTACTTC
>TRBV7-7|TRBJ2-3|NA|NA|15
CASSPYNPSTDTQYF
TGTGCTAGCAGCCCCTATAACCCCAGCACAGATACGCAGTATTTT
>TRBV3-1/TRBV3-2|TRBJ1-1|NA|NA|14
CASSQGTIIGEAFF
TGTGCCAGCAGTCAAGGGACAATAATAGGTGAAGCTTTCTTT
>TRBV5-1|TRBJ2-3|TRBD1|NA|16
CASSLGQGSSTDTQYF
TGCGCCAGCAGCTTGGGACAGGGAAGTAGCACAGATACGCAGTATTTT